The 15 T cell receptor beta chains presented below share a single source sample, sequenced in a study of blood T cell repertoires in COVID-19. Repertoires were generated with immunoSEQ multiplex PCR, while TCRdb's copy carries only in-frame clones and drops some. This table has 130,000 or so clones, around 77% appearing once. The sequenced material came from peripheral blood. These receptors were taken from a human donor in a cohort sampled during active COVID-19.

The chain combines TRBV4-1 with TRBJ1-4, with 11 bases matching TRBD1. The length of the CDR3 is 16 residues. From germline, CDR1 is MGHRA and CDR2 YSYEKL. Trimming took 3 bases from V and 8 from J; bases not matched to a gene: 8. CDR3 DNA: TGCGCCAGCAGCCAGGCAGGACAGGGGGCGCGAGAAAAACTGTTTTTT. Translated: CASSQAGQGAREKLFF.

The chain links TRBV19 to TRBJ1-1; 7 positions agree with TRBD1. Per germline, CDR1 LNHDA and CDR2 SQIVND (reference sequence). With V trimmed by 3 bases and J by 4 bases, 11 bases remained unmatched. The CDR3 contains 16 residues. CDR3 coding DNA: TGTGCCAGTAGTATCCAGGGGGGTGGTATTGGCACTGAAGCTTTCTTT. Translation: CASSIQGGGIGTEAFF.

The V call is TRBV3-1 (or the pseudogene TRBV3-2), the J call TRBJ1-4; D remains unclear. The germline V gene has CDR1 LGHDT and CDR2 YNNKEL (reference sequence). The V and J ends lost 3 bases and 3 bases respectively, with 8 bases between them. The CDR3 has 14 amino acids. CDR3: CASSQRGPNEKLFF. As DNA, the CDR3 is TGTGCCAGCAGCCAGCGGGGTCCTAATGAAAAACTGTTTTTT.

The rearrangement joins TRBV12-3 or TRBV12-4 to TRBJ1-1; a possible D gene is TRBD1 (5 bases). The CDR3 totals 12 residues. V was cut by 4 bases and J by 4 bases, with 7 bases left in between. Here the CDR3 reads CASSWQGTEAFF. The CDR3 nucleotides read TGTGCCAGCAGTTGGCAGGGCACTGAAGCTTTCTTT.

The rearrangement joins TRBV28 to TRBJ2-7, with 7 bases fitting TRBD1. CDR1 is MDHEN and CDR2 is SYDVKM in the germline V gene. This CDR3 spans 12 amino acids. Trimming removed 10 bases from V and 3 bases from J; junction bases left unmatched: 6. CDR3 region: CAIKDRDYEQYF. The CDR3, as DNA: TGTGCCATCAAAGACAGGGACTACGAGCAGTACTTC.

The chain recombines TRBV15 with TRBJ1-1; tentative D call: TRBD1 (5 bases). V was cut by 0 bases and J by 7 bases, with 12 bases left in between. Germline V gives CDR1 LNHNV, CDR2 YYDKDF (reference sequence). The CDR3 extends over 14 amino acids. In DNA, the CDR3 is TGTGCCACCAGCAGAGATAGCGGGGCCGATGAAGCTTTCTTT. It translates to CATSRDSGADEAFF.

This chain joins TRBV28 and TRBJ2-7; TRBD1 matches 9 bases. CDR3 size: 14 residues. V lost 5 bases to trimming and J lost 1 base; unmatched junction nucleotides: 3. Germline lookup yields CDR1 MDHEN and CDR2 SYDVKM. The chain's CDR3 is CASSRQGGSYEQYF. CDR3 sequence (DNA): TGTGCCAGCAGTAGACAGGGGGGGTCCTACGAGCAGTACTTC.

This CDR3 reads CAWRGGPLPYEQYF. The CDR3 DNA follows: TGTGCCTGGAGAGGGGGACCCTTACCCTACGAGCAGTACTTC. J is TRBJ2-7 and V is TRBV30; perhaps TRBD1 as D (6 bases). The CDR3 is 14 residues long. Germline CDR1 and CDR2: GTSNPN and SVGIG (reference sequence). Trimming pared 3 bases from V and 2 bases from J, leaving 14 bases between. The whole variable domain, remainder taken from reference TRBV30 and TRBJ2-7, is SQTIHQWPATLVQPVGSPLSLECTVEGTSNPNLYWYRQAAGRGLQLLFYSVGIGQISSEVPQNLSASRPQDRQFILSSKKLLLSDSGFYLCAWRGGPLPYEQYFGPGTRLTVT.

CDR3 sequence (DNA): TGTGCCAGCAGCACGGGGGACAGGGGGGCCGAAAAACTGTTTTTT. This sequence encodes CASSTGDRGAEKLFF. This chain joins TRBV21-1 and TRBJ1-4; TRBD1 is taken as the D call from the table, unchecked against the DNA. TRBV21-1 is classified as a pseudogene. The CDR3 is 15 residues long.

The chain links TRBV19 to TRBJ2-1; D gene unclear. The CDR3 loop spans 15 amino acids. V lost 6 bases and J 4 bases, leaving 16 bases between the germline ends. The germline CDR1 and CDR2 sequences are LNHDA and SQIVND (reference sequence). CDR3 loop: CASSGSITSYNEQFF. The CDR3, as DNA: TGTGCCAGTAGCGGTTCGATCACCTCTTACAATGAGCAGTTCTTC.

CDR3 amino acids: CASSITSGGITDTQYF. The CDR3 DNA sequence: TGCGCCAGCAGCATTACTAGCGGGGGAATCACAGATACGCAGTATTTT. V is TRBV5-1 and J is TRBJ2-3, with 11 positions matching TRBD2. The V segment lost 4 bases and the J segment 2 bases; nucleotides outside the gene matches: 6. CDR3 length: 16 residues. Germline V lookup: CDR1 SGHRS, CDR2 YFSETQ.

The genes are TRBV4-2 and TRBJ1-2; D perhaps matches TRBD1 (6 bases). V was trimmed by 1 base and J by 4 bases, leaving 13 bases between them. CDR3 length: 15 residues. The germline CDR1 and CDR2 sequences are LGHNA and YNFKEQ. CDR3 sequence (DNA): TGTGCCAGCAGCCAAGGGGCAGGGGACCTCTATGGCTACACCTTC. Its protein is CASSQGAGDLYGYTF.

In this sample, this clone turned up a few times. This rearrangement joins TRBV7-9 to TRBJ2-4; unclear D gene. Deletions cut 5 bases from V and 9 bases from J, with 14 bases between. CDR1 is SEHNR, CDR2 FQNEAQ, per germline (reference sequence). The CDR3 has 13 amino acids. CDR3 in DNA: TGTGCCAGCAGCCCTGCGGAGACCACCATTCAGTACTTC. It codes for CASSPAETTIQYF.

The genes are TRBV29-1 and TRBJ2-5; D possibly corresponds to TRBD1 (6 bases). The CDR3 spans 14 residues. V lost 0 bases to trimming and J lost 5 bases, with 13 bases between them. Germline values: CDR1 SQVTM, CDR2 ANQGSEA. CDR3 sequence: CSVEDLRQAETQYF. The CDR3 coding sequence is TGCAGCGTTGAAGATCTGAGACAGGCGGAGACCCAGTACTTC.

In this sample, this clone turned up once. This chain connects TRBV19 to TRBJ2-6; D perhaps matches TRBD2 (7 bases). The CDR3 is 18 amino acids. Between the trimmed V and J ends, which lost 1 base and 4 bases, there was a span of 17 bases. Germline V gives CDR1 LNHDA, CDR2 SQIVND (reference sequence). DNA of the CDR3: TGTGCCAGTAGTATAGGTGGGGGGGCCGGCCCCGGGGCCAACGTCCTGACTTTC. Translated, it gives CASSIGGGAGPGANVLTF. Complete variable domain (other parts from reference TRBV19 and TRBJ2-6): DGGITQSPKYLFRKEGQNVTLSCEQNLNHDAMYWYRQDPGQGLRLIYYSQIVNDFQKGDIAEGYSVSREKKESFPLTVTSAQKNPTAFYLCASSIGGGAGPGANVLTFGAGSRLTVL.